Here is one T cell receptor (beta chain) with its context. Its antigen is as yet unknown. The primer mix had 60 Vbeta and 13 Jbeta primers. Under the authors' procedure: Unique TCR beta chains totaled some 81 million in a later count, with around 10 million of them shared. Clones were read by immunoSEQ multiplex PCR, and TCRdb kept only the in-frame ones, dropping some. V, J and clone size were drawn from that table, and D and trimming were deduced from the DNA. The sample shows some 180,000 clones, roughly four fifths of them seen only once. These data originate in a study of cytomegalovirus exposure and HLA in healthy donors. The V end was cut by 2 bases, the J end by 7 bases, with 11 bases between. Germline assignment: CDR1 GTSNPN and CDR2 SVGIG (reference sequence). This CDR3 is 13 amino acids long. Study-wide results and limits: Clonal expansion was found to be greater in HLA-associated TCR beta chains than in equally common others in a later analysis. Within a later analysis, the majority of CMV-associated TCR beta chains appeared HLA-restricted. Several V segments, TRBV6-2 and TRBV6-3 among them, could not be told apart and were dropped.

The chain recombines TRBV30 with TRBJ1-4; a weak D match, TRBD1 (5 bases). The origin of this receptor is a man younger than 45 in good health and CMV-seronegative. Sequenced: PBMCs. Here the CDR3 DNA reads TGTGCCTGGAGTATGGGGGGGACTGAAAAACTGTTTTTT. It encodes CAWSMGGTEKLFF.